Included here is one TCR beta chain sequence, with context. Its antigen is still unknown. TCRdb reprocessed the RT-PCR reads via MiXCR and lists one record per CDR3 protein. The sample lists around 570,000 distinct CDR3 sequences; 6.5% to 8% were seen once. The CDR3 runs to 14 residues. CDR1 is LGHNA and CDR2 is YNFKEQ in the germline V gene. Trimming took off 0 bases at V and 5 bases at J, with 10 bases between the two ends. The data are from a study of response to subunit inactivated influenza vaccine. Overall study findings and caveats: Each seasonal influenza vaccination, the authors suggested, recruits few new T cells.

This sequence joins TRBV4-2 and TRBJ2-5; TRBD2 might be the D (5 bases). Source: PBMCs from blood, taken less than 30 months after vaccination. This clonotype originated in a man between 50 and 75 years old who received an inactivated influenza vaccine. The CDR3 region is CASSQEREVETQYF. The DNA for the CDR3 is TGTGCCAGCAGCCAAGAGAGGGAAGTGGAGACCCAGTACTTC.